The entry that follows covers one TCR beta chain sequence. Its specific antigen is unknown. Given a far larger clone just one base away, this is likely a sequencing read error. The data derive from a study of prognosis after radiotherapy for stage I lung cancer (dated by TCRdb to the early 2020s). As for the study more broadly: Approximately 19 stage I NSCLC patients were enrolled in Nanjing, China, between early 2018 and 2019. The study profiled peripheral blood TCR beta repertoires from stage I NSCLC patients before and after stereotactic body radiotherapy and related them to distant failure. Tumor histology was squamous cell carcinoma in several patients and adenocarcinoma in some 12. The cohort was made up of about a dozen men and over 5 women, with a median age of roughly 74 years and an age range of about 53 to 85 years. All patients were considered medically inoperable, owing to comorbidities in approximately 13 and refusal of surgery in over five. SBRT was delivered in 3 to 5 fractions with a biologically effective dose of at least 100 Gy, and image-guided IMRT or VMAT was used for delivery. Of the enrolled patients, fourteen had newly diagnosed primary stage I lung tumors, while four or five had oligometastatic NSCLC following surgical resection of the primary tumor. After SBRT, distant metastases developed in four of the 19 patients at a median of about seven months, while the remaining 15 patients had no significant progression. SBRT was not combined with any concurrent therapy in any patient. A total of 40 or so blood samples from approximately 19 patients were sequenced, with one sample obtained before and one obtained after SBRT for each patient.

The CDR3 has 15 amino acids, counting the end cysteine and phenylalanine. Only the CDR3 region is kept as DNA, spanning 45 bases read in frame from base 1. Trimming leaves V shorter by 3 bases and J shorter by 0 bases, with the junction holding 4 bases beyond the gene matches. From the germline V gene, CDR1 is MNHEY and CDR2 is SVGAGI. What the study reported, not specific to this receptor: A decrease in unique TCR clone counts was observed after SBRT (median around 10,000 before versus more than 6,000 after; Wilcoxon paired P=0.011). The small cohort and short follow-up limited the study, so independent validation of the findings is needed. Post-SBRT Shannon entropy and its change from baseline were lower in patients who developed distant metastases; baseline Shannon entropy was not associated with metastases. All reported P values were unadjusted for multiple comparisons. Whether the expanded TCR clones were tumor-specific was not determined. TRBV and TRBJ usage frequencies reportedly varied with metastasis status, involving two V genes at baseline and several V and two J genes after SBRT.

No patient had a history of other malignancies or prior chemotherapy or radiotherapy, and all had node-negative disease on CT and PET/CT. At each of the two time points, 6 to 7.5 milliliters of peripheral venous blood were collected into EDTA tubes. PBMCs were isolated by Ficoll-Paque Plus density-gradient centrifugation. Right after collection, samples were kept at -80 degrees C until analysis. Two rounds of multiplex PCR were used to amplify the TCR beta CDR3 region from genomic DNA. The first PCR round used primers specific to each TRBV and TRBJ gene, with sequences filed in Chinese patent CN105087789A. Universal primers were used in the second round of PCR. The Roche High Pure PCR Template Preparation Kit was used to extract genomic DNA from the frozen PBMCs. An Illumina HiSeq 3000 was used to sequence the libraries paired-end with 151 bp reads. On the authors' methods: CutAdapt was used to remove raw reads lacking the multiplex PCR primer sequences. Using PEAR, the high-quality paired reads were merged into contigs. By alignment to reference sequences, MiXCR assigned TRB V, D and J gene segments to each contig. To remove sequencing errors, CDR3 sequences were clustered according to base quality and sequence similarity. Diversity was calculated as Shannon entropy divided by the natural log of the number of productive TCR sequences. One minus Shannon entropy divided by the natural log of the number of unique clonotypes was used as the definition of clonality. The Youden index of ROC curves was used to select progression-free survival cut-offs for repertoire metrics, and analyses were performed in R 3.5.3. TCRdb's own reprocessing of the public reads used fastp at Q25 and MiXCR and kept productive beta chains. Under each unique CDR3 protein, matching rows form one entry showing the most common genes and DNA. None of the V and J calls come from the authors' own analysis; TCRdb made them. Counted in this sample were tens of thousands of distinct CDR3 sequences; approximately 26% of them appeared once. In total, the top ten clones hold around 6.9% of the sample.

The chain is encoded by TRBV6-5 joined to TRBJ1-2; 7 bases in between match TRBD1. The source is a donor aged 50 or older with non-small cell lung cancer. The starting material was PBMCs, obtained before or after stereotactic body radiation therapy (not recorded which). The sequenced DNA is TGTGCCAGCAGTTATACAGGGGCCCCTAACTATGGCTACACCTTC. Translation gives CASSYTGAPNYGYTF.